These 6 T cell receptor beta chains originate from one sample sequenced in a study of shared clonotypes between healthy human individuals (dated by TCRdb to 2019 to 2021). CD8 naive samples were CD45RO-negative cells positively selected for CCR7, giving a CD45RA+CCR7+ population that excluded TemRA cells. Library generation was performed with the immunoSEQ multiplex PCR assay. TCRdb took over this immuneACCESS table, retaining in-frame rearrangements with V and J assigned. Such tables are incomplete; in checked studies, under half of the missing clones stem from an unresolved V gene, and the remainder is unexplained. In this sample the table shows approximately 2,000,000 clones, about 93% of which occur a single time. The top ten constitute around 1.7% of the sample. Sequencing was performed on naive CD8+ T cells from PBMCs. Sample cell subset or site, as interpreted from the label and publication: CD45RA+CCR7+. These receptors were taken from a man aged 18 to 35 in good health. Some clones in this sample may be carry-over from other donors' samples.

This chain connects TRBV27 to TRBJ2-7; unclear D gene. CDR1 and CDR2 (germline): MNHEY, SMNVEV (reference sequence). V lost 4 bases to trimming and J lost 7 bases, with 11 bases between them. The CDR3 is 12 amino acids. Here the CDR3 DNA reads TGTGCCAGCAGTTACCCCCTTGGGGAGCAGTACTTC. This translates into CASSYPLGEQYF.

This sequence joins TRBV2 and TRBJ1-1; D is uncertain. The V gene's germline CDR1 is SNHLY and CDR2 FYNNEI. Deletions cut 6 bases from V and 8 bases from J, with 7 bases between. The CDR3 is 10 amino acids. For the CDR3, the DNA is TGTGCCAGCAGCCTGGGAGAAGCTTTCTTT. Translation: CASSLGEAFF. Full variable domain (remainder filled in from reference TRBV2 and TRBJ1-1): EPEVTQTPSHQVTQMGQEVILRCVPISNHLYFYWYRQILGQKVEFLVSFYNNEISEKSEIFDDQFSVERPDGSNFTLKIRSTKLEDSAMYFCASSLGEAFFGQGTRLTVV.

The chain links TRBV5-6 to TRBJ2-1; 9 bases agree with TRBD1. The CDR3 covers 16 residues. Germline CDR1 reads SGHDT; CDR2 reads YYEEEE. V shed 3 bases and J 4 bases; nucleotides not matched to a gene: 8. CDR3 nucleotide sequence: TGTGCCAGCAGCTGGGACCGGGACAGGGTTTACAATGAGCAGTTCTTC. It specifies CASSWDRDRVYNEQFF.

The J gene is TRBJ2-3, the V gene TRBV9, with 13 positions matching TRBD2. Germline CDR1 and CDR2: SGDLS and YYNGEE. The CDR3 consists of 16 residues. Trimming at V came to 3 bases and at J to 4 bases, leaving 5 bases not matched to a gene. As DNA, the CDR3 is TGTGCCAGCAGCGCCCGGACTAGCGGGAGCGCAGATACGCAGTATTTT. It codes for CASSARTSGSADTQYF.

The chain is built from TRBV9 and TRBJ2-1; 10 nucleotides match TRBD2. The germline V gene encodes CDR1 SGDLS and CDR2 YYNGEE. J gave up 7 bases and V 0 bases, and 7 bases lay outside the gene matches. This CDR3 has 16 amino acids. The CDR3 DNA follows: TGTGCCAGCAGCGTAGGAAGCGGGAGGGCCTGGAATGAGCAGTTCTTC. Its protein is CASSVGSGRAWNEQFF.

This chain uses TRBV27 with TRBJ1-4; tentatively, D is TRBD1 (5 bases). Germline V gives CDR1 MNHEY, CDR2 SMNVEV (reference sequence). The CDR3 is made up of 15 amino acids. The V end was cut by 5 bases, the J end by 7 bases, with 17 bases between. The CDR3 sequence is CASSIGLMGGEKLFF. The CDR3, as DNA: TGTGCCAGCAGTATCGGACTAATGGGGGGTGAAAAACTGTTTTTT.